This T cell receptor (beta chain) was sequenced in a study of T cells in tumors after PD-1 blockade. The CDR3 length is 13 residues. CDR1 is SQVTM and CDR2 is ANQGSEA in the germline V gene. V was pared by 6 bases and J by 4 bases, with 6 bases of the junction left unmatched. Profiled with immunoSEQ multiplex PCR; TCRdb holds only in-frame clones, not every one. The sample holds about 47,000 clones, approximately 75% seen once. This material consisted of PBMCs, taken before anti-PD-1 treatment. This sequence joins TRBV29-1 and TRBJ2-1; 7 bases map to TRBD2. The receptor was isolated from a human donor with basal cell carcinoma. CDR3 sequence reads: CSVEEAGYNEQFF. CDR3 in DNA: TGCAGCGTAGAGGAAGCGGGGTACAATGAGCAGTTCTTC.